This T cell receptor (beta chain) was captured by sequencing in a study of post-analysis software for immune sequencing data. At the level of the study: Several disease courses (relapsing-remitting, secondary progressive and progressive-relapsing) of multiple sclerosis were included.

Unique molecular identifiers had been added to the TCR beta cDNA libraries. Input amounts of about 0.95 to 10 million T cells were used. These gave 500,000 or so cDNA molecules, so each molecule approximated one T cell. TCRdb ran MiXCR on the PCR reads and lists one entry per CDR3 protein. The table records about 460,000 distinct CDR3 sequences, approximately 46% of them present only once. Comment on this clonotype: The antigen remains undetermined.

Study outcomes and limitations: People with multiple sclerosis had a significantly lower normalized Chao1 diversity than controls did.

The sequenced sample was blood. The TCR originated in a girl between 5 and 17 years old with multiple sclerosis.

CDR3 nucleotides: TGTGCCAGCAGTTTTGAGGGACAGGCTGGGAATGAGCAGTTCTTC. Translated, it gives CASSFEGQAGNEQFF. The gene calls are TRBV12-3 or TRBV12-4 and TRBJ2-1, with 8 bases fitting TRBD1. The CDR3 totals 15 residues. V lost 3 bases to trimming and J lost 7 bases; unmatched junction nucleotides: 8.